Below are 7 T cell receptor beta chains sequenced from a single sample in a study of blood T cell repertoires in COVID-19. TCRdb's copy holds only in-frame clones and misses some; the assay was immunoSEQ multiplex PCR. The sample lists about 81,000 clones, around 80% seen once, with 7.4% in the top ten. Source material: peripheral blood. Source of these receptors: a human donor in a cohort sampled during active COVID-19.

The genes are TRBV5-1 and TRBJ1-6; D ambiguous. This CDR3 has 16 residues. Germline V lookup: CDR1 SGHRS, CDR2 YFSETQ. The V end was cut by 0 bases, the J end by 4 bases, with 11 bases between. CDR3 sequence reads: CASSLGHETYNSPLHF. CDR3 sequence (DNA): TGCGCCAGCAGCTTGGGACACGAAACTTATAATTCACCCCTCCACTTT.

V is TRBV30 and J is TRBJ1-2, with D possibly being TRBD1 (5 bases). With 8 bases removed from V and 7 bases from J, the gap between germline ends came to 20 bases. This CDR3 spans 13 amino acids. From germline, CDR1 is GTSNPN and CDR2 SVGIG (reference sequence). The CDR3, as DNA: TGTGCCCGGGACTCGCGGGGGGGAGGTGGCTACACCTTC. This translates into CARDSRGGGGYTF.

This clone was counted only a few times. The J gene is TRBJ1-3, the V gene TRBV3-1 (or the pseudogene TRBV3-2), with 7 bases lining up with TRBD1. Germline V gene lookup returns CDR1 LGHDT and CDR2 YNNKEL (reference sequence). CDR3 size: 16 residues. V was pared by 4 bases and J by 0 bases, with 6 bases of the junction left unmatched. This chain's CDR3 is CASSPQTGSSGNTIYF. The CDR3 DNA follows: TGTGCCAGCAGCCCGCAGACAGGGAGCTCTGGAAACACCATATATTTT.

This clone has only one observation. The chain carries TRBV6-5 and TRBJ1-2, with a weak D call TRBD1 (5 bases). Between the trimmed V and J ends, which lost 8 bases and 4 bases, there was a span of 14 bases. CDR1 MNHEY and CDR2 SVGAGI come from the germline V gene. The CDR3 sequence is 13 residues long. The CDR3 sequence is CASQEGQGYGYTF. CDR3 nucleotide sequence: TGTGCCAGCCAGGAAGGGCAGGGCTATGGCTACACCTTC.

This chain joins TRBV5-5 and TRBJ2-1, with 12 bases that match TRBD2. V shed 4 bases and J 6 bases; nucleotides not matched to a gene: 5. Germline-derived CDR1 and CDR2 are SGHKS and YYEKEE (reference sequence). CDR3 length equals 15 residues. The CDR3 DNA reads TGTGCCAGCAGCCCGACTAGCGGGGGATTCAATGAGCAGTTCTTC. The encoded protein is CASSPTSGGFNEQFF.

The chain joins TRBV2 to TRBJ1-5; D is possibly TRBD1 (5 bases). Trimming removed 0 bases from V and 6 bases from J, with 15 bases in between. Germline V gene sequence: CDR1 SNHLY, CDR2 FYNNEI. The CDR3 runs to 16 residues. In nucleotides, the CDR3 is TGTGCCAGCAGTGAAGCGCTTGGGGGAGGCAGTCAGCCCCAGCATTTT. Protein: CASSEALGGGSQPQHF.

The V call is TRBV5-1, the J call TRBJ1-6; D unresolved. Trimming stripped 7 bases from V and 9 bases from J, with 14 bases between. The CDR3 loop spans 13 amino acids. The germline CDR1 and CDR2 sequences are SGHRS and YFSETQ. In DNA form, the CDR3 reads TGCGCCAGCCGCGGAGTGTTTGGTTCACCCCTCCACTTT. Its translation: CASRGVFGSPLHF.